The present T cell receptor (beta chain) was sequenced within a study of control samples from healthy donors and cancer patients. Method: immunoSEQ multiplex PCR; TCRdb's copy keeps in-frame clones and lacks some. Of over 100,000 clones in the sample, roughly 90% are singletons; the top ten hold 2% to 3%. The CDR3 length is 16 residues. Trimming cost V 4 bases and J 2 bases; bases outside gene matches: 2. Per the germline V gene, CDR1 is LGHNA and CDR2 is YNFKEQ. The rearrangement joins TRBV4-2 to TRBJ2-7; 16 nucleotides match TRBD2. Sequenced input: blood. The clonotype originates from a middle-aged man in good health. The CDR3 loop is CASSPGLAGGPYEQYF. The CDR3 DNA reads as TGTGCCAGCAGCCCGGGACTAGCGGGGGGGCCCTACGAGCAGTACTTC.